This T cell receptor beta chain was sequenced during a study of blood T cell repertoires in COVID-19. Study details: Sites in the United States, Italy and Spain provided acute and convalescent COVID-19 samples.

Some clones are missing from TCRdb's copy, which holds only in-frame ones; the method was immunoSEQ multiplex PCR. Of about 220,000 clones in the sample, about four fifths were seen once. The study assigned cohorts using participant-reported clinical history. CDR3 length: 15 residues. The V and J ends lost 3 bases and 5 bases respectively, with 17 bases between them. Germline-derived CDR1 and CDR2 are SEHNR and FQNEAQ (reference sequence). The V call is TRBV7-9, the J call TRBJ2-7, with D perhaps matching TRBD2 (6 bases). The receptor's source is an older woman who had recovered from COVID-19. The sequenced material came from PBMCs or T cells enriched from blood (not recorded which). The CDR3 here is CASSLGRDGVDEQYF. The CDR3 region has the DNA TGTGCCAGCAGCTTGGGGCGGGACGGGGTGGACGAGCAGTACTTC.